A single T cell receptor (beta chain) is shown here with its context. Its cognate antigen is unknown. Amplification used 60 Vbeta primers and 13 Jbeta primers. Sequencing was performed with immunoSEQ multiplex PCR; in TCRdb, only in-frame clones are kept and a portion is missing. The profile covers about 130,000 clones, with 77% appearing a single time and roughly 13% taken by the ten largest. This record belongs to a study of cytomegalovirus exposure and HLA in healthy donors. Whole-study results and caveats: The authors later linked a missense DCLRE1C variant to TCR beta V- and J-gene trimming.

Germline CDR1 and CDR2: SGHVS and FQNEAQ. The CDR3 has 12 amino acids. The V and J ends lost 5 bases and 3 bases respectively, with 7 bases between them. The V and J genes are TRBV7-8 and TRBJ1-1, with unresolved D. Sequencing was performed on PBMCs. This receptor was obtained from a woman between 35 and 50 years old in good health and CMV-seropositive. CDR3 sequence: CASSPRDTEAFF. In DNA, the CDR3 is TGTGCCAGCAGCCCACGGGACACTGAAGCTTTCTTT.